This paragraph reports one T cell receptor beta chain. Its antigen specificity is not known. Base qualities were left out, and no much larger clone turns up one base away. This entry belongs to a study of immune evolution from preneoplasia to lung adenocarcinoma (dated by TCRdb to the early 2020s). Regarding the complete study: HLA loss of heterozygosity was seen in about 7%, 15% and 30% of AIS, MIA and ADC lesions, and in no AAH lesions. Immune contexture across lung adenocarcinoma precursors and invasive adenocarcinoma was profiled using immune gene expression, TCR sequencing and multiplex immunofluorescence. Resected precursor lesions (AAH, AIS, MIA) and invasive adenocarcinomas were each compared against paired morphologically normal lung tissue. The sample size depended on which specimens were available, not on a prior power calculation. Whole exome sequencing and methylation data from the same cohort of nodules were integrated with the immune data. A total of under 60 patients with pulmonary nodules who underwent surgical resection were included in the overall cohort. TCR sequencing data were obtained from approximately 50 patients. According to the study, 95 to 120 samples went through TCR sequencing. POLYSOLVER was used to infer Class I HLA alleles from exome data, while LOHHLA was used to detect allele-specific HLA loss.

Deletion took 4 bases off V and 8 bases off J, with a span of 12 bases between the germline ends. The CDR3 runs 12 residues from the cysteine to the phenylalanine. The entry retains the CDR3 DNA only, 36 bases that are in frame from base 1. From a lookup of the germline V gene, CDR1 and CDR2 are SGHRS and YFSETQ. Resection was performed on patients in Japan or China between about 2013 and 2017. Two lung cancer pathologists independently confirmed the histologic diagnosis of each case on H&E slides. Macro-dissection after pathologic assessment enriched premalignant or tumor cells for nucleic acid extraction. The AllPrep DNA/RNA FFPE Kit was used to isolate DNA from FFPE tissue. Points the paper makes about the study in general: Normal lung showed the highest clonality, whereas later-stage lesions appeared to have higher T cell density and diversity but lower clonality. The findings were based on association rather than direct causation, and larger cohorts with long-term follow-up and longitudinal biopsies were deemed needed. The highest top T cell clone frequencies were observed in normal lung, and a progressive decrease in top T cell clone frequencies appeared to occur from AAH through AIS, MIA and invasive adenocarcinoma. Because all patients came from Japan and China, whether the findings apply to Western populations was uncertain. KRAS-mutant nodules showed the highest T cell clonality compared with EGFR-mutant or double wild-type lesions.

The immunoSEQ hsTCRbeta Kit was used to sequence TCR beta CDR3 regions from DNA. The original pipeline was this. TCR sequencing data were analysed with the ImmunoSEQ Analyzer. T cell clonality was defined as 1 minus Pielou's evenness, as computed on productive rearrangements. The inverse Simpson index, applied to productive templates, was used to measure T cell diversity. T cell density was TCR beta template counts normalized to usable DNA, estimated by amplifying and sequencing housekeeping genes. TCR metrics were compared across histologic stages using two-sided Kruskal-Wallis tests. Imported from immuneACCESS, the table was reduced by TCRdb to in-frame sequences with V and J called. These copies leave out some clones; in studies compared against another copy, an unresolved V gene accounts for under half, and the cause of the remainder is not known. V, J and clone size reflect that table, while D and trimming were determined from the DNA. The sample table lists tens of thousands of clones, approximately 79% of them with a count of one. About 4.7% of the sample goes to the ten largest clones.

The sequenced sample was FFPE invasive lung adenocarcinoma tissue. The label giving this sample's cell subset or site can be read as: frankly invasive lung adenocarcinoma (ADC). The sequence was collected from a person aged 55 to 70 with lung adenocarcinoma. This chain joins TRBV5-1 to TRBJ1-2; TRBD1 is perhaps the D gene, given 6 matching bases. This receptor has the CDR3 CASSLGGEGYTF. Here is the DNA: TGCGCCAGCAGCCTGGGGGGCGAAGGCTACACCTTC.